Listed below are T cell receptor beta chains from one sample, sequenced in a study of T cells of healthy individuals. In TCRdb, the 5' RACE reads were re-called with MiXCR into one record per CDR3 protein. The repertoire holds 100,000 or so distinct CDR3 sequences, with 15% to 20% as singletons. The receptors come from a human donor in good health. The CDR3 runs from the conserved cysteine through the conserved F or W. Fields, in order: D gene, J gene, clone size, V gene, CDR3 DNA, CDR3 protein. D genes are given only for firm matches. The size of a clone is reported for some rows only, either as once, few or many, or as a class for expanded clones.

D gene: .; J gene: TRBJ2-1; clone size: .; V gene: TRBV18; CDR3 DNA: TGTGCCAGCTCACCGTTGACGGATGAGCAGTTCTTC; CDR3 protein: CASSPLTDEQFF
D gene: .; J gene: TRBJ2-1; clone size: .; V gene: TRBV7-2; CDR3 DNA: TGTGCCAGCAGCTTAACCCCCCTACAGGGAACCGAGCAGTTCTTC; CDR3 protein: CASSLTPLQGTEQFF
D gene: TRBD1; J gene: TRBJ1-2; clone size: once; V gene: TRBV20-1; CDR3 DNA: TGCAGTGCTGGAAACCGGGACAGGGGGCATGGCTACACCTTC; CDR3 protein: CSAGNRDRGHGYTF
D gene: TRBD1; J gene: TRBJ2-7; clone size: few; V gene: TRBV18; CDR3 DNA: TGTGCCAGCTCAGAGGGACAGGGCTACGAGCAGTACTTC; CDR3 protein: CASSEGQGYEQYF
D gene: .; J gene: TRBJ2-2; clone size: .; V gene: TRBV5-1; CDR3 DNA: TGCGCCAGCAGCTTGGTTCAGGGGATTCGCCGGGAGCTGTTTTTT; CDR3 protein: CASSLVQGIRRELFF
D gene: .; J gene: TRBJ1-1; clone size: few; V gene: TRBV20-1; CDR3 DNA: TGCAGTGCTAGGGCATCCAGCGGGTGGGGGACGGAGGCTTTCTTT; CDR3 protein: CSARASSGWGTEAFF
D gene: TRBD2; J gene: TRBJ2-1; clone size: few; V gene: TRBV3-1; CDR3 DNA: TGTGCCAGCAGCCAAACGGGACTAGCGGGGAACAATGAGCAGTTCTTC; CDR3 protein: CASSQTGLAGNNEQFF
D gene: TRBD1; J gene: TRBJ1-5; clone size: .; V gene: TRBV5-5; CDR3 DNA: TGTGCCAGCAGCTTGTGGGGGACAGGGGGGTTGCCTAGCAATCAGCCCCAGCATTTT; CDR3 protein: CASSLWGTGGLPSNQPQHF
D gene: .; J gene: TRBJ1-1; clone size: .; V gene: TRBV7-9; CDR3 DNA: TGTGCCAGCAGCTTAGTAAGGGGTAACACTGAAGCTTTCTTT; CDR3 protein: CASSLVRGNTEAFF
D gene: TRBD1; J gene: TRBJ1-1; clone size: .; V gene: TRBV7-8; CDR3 DNA: TGTGCCAGCAGCCGGGGACAGACCATGAACACTGAAGCTTTCTTT; CDR3 protein: CASSRGQTMNTEAFF
D gene: .; J gene: TRBJ2-5; clone size: few; V gene: TRBV20-1; CDR3 DNA: TGCAGTGCTAGACTTGGGGGAGAGTCGGAGACCCAGTACTTC; CDR3 protein: CSARLGGESETQYF
D gene: TRBD2; J gene: TRBJ2-7; clone size: .; V gene: TRBV20-1; CDR3 DNA: TGCAGTGCTAGACCCCCAGGACTAGCGGGGAGGTACGAGCAGTACTTC; CDR3 protein: CSARPPGLAGRYEQYF
D gene: .; J gene: TRBJ2-1; clone size: few; V gene: TRBV7-3; CDR3 DNA: TGTGCCAGCAGCTTAACCCAGAGCTCCTACAATGAGCAGTTCTTC; CDR3 protein: CASSLTQSSYNEQFF
D gene: .; J gene: TRBJ2-5; clone size: .; V gene: TRBV2; CDR3 DNA: TGTGCCAGCAGTGAAGCGTTAGAGACCCAGTACTTC; CDR3 protein: CASSEALETQYF
D gene: TRBD1; J gene: TRBJ2-1; clone size: .; V gene: TRBV10-3; CDR3 DNA: TGTGCCATCAGTAGGGACAGGGATTCCTACAATGAGCAGTTCTTC; CDR3 protein: CAISRDRDSYNEQFF
D gene: .; J gene: TRBJ1-3; clone size: .; V gene: TRBV9; CDR3 DNA: TGTGCCAGCAGCGTAGAGGGCAGTTCTACTGGAAACACCATATATTTT; CDR3 protein: CASSVEGSSTGNTIYF
D gene: .; J gene: TRBJ1-5; clone size: many; V gene: TRBV19; CDR3 DNA: TGTGCCAGTAGTATCGGACACATAAGCAATCAGCCCCAGCATTTT; CDR3 protein: CASSIGHISNQPQHF
D gene: .; J gene: TRBJ2-3; clone size: few; V gene: TRBV5-4; CDR3 DNA: TGTGCCAGCAGCCCGACAGGACACACAGATACGCAGTATTTT; CDR3 protein: CASSPTGHTDTQYF
D gene: .; J gene: TRBJ1-1; clone size: .; V gene: TRBV28; CDR3 DNA: TGTGCCAGCAGTTTGTGGCATGAAGCTTTCTTT; CDR3 protein: CASSLWHEAFF
D gene: TRBD2; J gene: TRBJ2-3; clone size: .; V gene: TRBV27; CDR3 DNA: TGTGCCAGCAAAAAAGGCCTAGCGGGAGGTATTTGGGGGTTTGATACGCAGTATTTT; CDR3 protein: CASKKGLAGGIWGFDTQYF
D gene: .; J gene: TRBJ1-5; clone size: few; V gene: TRBV6-2/TRBV6-3; CDR3 DNA: TGTGCCAGTGCACGCCTCTTGGGGATGAGCAATCAGCCCCAGCATTTT; CDR3 protein: CASARLLGMSNQPQHF
D gene: .; J gene: TRBJ2-3; clone size: .; V gene: TRBV4-2; CDR3 DNA: TGTGCCAGCAGCCCGGGCGGGGAGGATACGCAGTATTTT; CDR3 protein: CASSPGGEDTQYF
D gene: TRBD1; J gene: TRBJ1-6; clone size: many; V gene: TRBV6-4; CDR3 DNA: TGTGCCAGCAGTGAGACAGGGGATGGATCACCCCTCCACTTT; CDR3 protein: CASSETGDGSPLHF
D gene: .; J gene: TRBJ2-7; clone size: many; V gene: TRBV29-1; CDR3 DNA: TGCAGCGCAGCTAAGACAGGGAGGCTTGACGAGCAGTACTTC; CDR3 protein: CSAAKTGRLDEQYF
D gene: .; J gene: TRBJ1-3; clone size: .; V gene: TRBV7-2; CDR3 DNA: TGTGCCAGCAGCTTAGGCTCTGGAAGAAACACCATATATTTT; CDR3 protein: CASSLGSGRNTIYF
D gene: .; J gene: TRBJ1-2; clone size: .; V gene: TRBV20-1; CDR3 DNA: TGCAGTGCAAGCGAAGGGTTTATTAACTATGGCTACACCTTC; CDR3 protein: CSASEGFINYGYTF
D gene: TRBD1; J gene: TRBJ2-1; clone size: many; V gene: TRBV29-1; CDR3 DNA: TGCAGCGCGAGACAGGGGCGCTACAATGAGCAGTTCTTC; CDR3 protein: CSARQGRYNEQFF